A single sample is the source of the 16 T cell receptor beta chains below, sequenced in a study of cytomegalovirus exposure and HLA in healthy donors. The PCR made use of 60 Vbeta and 13 Jbeta primers. Generated by immunoSEQ multiplex PCR, the TCRdb table keeps only in-frame clones and is missing some. The sample includes 150,000 to 200,000 clones, roughly 80% of them seen just once. The source material was PBMCs. These TCRs come from a man aged 18 to 30 in good health and CMV-seropositive.

The chain is built from TRBV28 and TRBJ1-5; possibly TRBD1 for D (5 bases). V dropped 1 base and J dropped 9 bases, with 7 bases sitting between them. Germline CDR1 and CDR2: MDHEN and SYDVKM. The CDR3 loop spans 12 amino acids. The CDR3 region has the DNA TGTGCCAGCAGTTTATTAAGGGGGCCCCAGCATTTT. This sequence encodes CASSLLRGPQHF.

This clone turned up a few times. This chain joins TRBV29-1 and TRBJ2-1; D ambiguous. The CDR3 is 15 amino acids. Germline V gives CDR1 SQVTM, CDR2 ANQGSEA. V lost 0 bases, J lost 2 bases, and 11 bases lay in between. In DNA, the CDR3 is TGCAGCGTTGAAGATGGTTCTAGTCCCTACAATGAGCAGTTCTTC. It encodes CSVEDGSSPYNEQFF.

This rearrangement joins TRBV7-2 to TRBJ2-1; 7 positions agree with TRBD1. V dropped 3 bases and J dropped 9; count of bases not matched to a gene: 5. CDR3 length: 13 residues. The germline CDR1 and CDR2 sequences are SGHTA and FQGNSA. Here the CDR3 DNA reads TGTGCCAGCAGCTTCGACAGGGCTTTTGAGCAGTTCTTC. Amino acid sequence: CASSFDRAFEQFF.

This chain connects TRBV9 to TRBJ2-4, with TRBD2 matching over 9 bases. The germline V gene has CDR1 SGDLS and CDR2 YYNGEE. The V gene end was trimmed by 1 base and the J gene end by 1 base; junction bases not matched to a gene: 3. The CDR3 length is 16 residues. DNA for the CDR3: TGTGCCAGCAGCGTATGGGCGGGAGGGGCCAAAAACATTCAGTACTTC. Encoded protein: CASSVWAGGAKNIQYF.

The J gene is TRBJ1-4, the V gene TRBV28; D remains unclear. CDR1 MDHEN and CDR2 SYDVKM come from the germline V gene. The CDR3 is made up of 15 amino acids. The V and J ends lost 5 bases and 2 bases respectively, with 12 bases between them. The CDR3 bases are TGTGCCAGCAGTCCTATCCCCCCTACTAATGAAAAACTGTTTTTT. As protein: CASSPIPPTNEKLFF.

This clone was seen more than once but under ten times. The rearrangement joins TRBV6-1 to TRBJ1-1; D ambiguous. Trimming left V 1 base short and J 5 bases short, with 11 bases between. The CDR3 is 14 residues long. Looked up from germline, CDR1 is MNHNS and CDR2 is SASEGT. The CDR3 here is CASSEVPGRTEAFF. The DNA of the CDR3 is TGTGCCAGCAGTGAAGTACCGGGAAGGACTGAAGCTTTCTTT.

This chain uses TRBV5-1 with TRBJ2-4, with a weak D call TRBD1 (6 bases). This CDR3 comprises 19 residues. Trimming pared 0 bases from V and 0 bases from J, leaving 19 bases between. CDR1 and CDR2 from the germline V gene are SGHRS and YFSETQ. The CDR3 bases are TGCGCCAGCAGCTTGGATGCCCGAGGGGGAAATTTAGCCAAAAACATTCAGTACTTC. This gives the protein CASSLDARGGNLAKNIQYF. Full variable domain (remainder filled in from reference TRBV5-1 and TRBJ2-4): KAGVTQTPRYLIKTRGQQVTLSCSPISGHRSVSWYQQTPGQGLQFLFEYFSETQRNKGNFPGRFSGRQFSNSRSEMNVSTLELGDSALYLCASSLDARGGNLAKNIQYFGAGTRLSVL.

The chain employs TRBV9 and TRBJ2-1; a weak D match, TRBD1 (5 bases). V was shortened by 0 bases and J by 3 bases, with 16 bases between the two germline ends. Germline V gives CDR1 SGDLS, CDR2 YYNGEE. The CDR3 loop spans 17 amino acids. The CDR3 here is CASSVGVSGRNYNEQFF. DNA for the CDR3: TGTGCCAGCAGCGTAGGGGTGTCAGGGCGTAACTACAATGAGCAGTTCTTC. Combining the CDR3 with reference TRBV9 and TRBJ2-1 gives the whole variable domain DSGVTQTPKHLITATGQRVTLRCSPRSGDLSVYWYQQSLDQGLQFLIQYYNGEERAKGNILERFSAQQFPDLHSELNLSSLELGDSALYFCASSVGVSGRNYNEQFFGPGTRLTVL.

This chain uses TRBV7-2 with TRBJ1-1, with a possible D match to TRBD1 (6 bases). Germline V gene sequence: CDR1 SGHTA, CDR2 FQGNSA. CDR3 length equals 13 residues. Trimming took 5 bases from V and 4 from J, leaving 11 bases between them. DNA for the CDR3: TGTGCCAGCAGCACAGTAGGGGGCACTGAAGCTTTCTTT. Translated, it gives CASSTVGGTEAFF.

This sequence joins TRBV28 and TRBJ2-5, with 7 bases fitting TRBD1. The J call is uncertain, as TRBJ2-7 better fits the DNA end. The CDR3 is made up of 14 amino acids. Per the germline V gene, CDR1 is MDHEN and CDR2 is SYDVKM. The CDR3 DNA reads as TGTGCCAGCACCCCCGGGACAGTGAGATACGAGCAGTACTTC. It translates to CASTPGTVRYEQYF.

The CDR3 protein is CASAKLGGPSYEQYF. The CDR3, as DNA: TGTGCCAGCGCAAAGTTGGGGGGACCCTCCTACGAGCAGTACTTC. The chain recombines TRBV7-3 with TRBJ2-7; a weak D match, TRBD2 (6 bases). Germline CDR1 SGHTA, CDR2 FQGTGA. The CDR3 spans 15 residues. The ends were cut back, 8 bases at V and 0 bases at J, with 17 bases in the middle.

V gene TRBV18 combines with J gene TRBJ2-7, with 7 bases identical to TRBD2. The CDR3 has 17 amino acids. Germline values: CDR1 KGHSH, CDR2 LQKENI. The trim removed 0 bases at V and 3 bases at J, leaving 11 bases unmatched. CDR3 sequence: CASSPPGGRALDYEQYF. CDR3 coding DNA: TGTGCCAGCTCACCACCGGGGGGGAGGGCCTTGGACTACGAGCAGTACTTC.

This chain links TRBV5-1 with TRBJ2-1; 10 bases agree with TRBD1. V lost 4 bases, J lost 0 bases, and 4 bases stayed unmatched. Germline CDR1 is SGHRS and CDR2 is YFSETQ. This CDR3 spans 16 amino acids. This CDR3 reads CASSPRTGGSYNEQFF. DNA for the CDR3: TGCGCCAGCAGCCCCAGGACAGGGGGCTCCTACAATGAGCAGTTCTTC.

This chain joins TRBV6-5 and TRBJ2-2; TRBD2 aligns across 8 bases. J was trimmed by 3 bases and V by 4 bases; bases with no gene match: 7. The germline gives CDR1 MNHEY, CDR2 SVGAGI. The CDR3 length is 16 residues. The chain's CDR3 is CASSWFSGVDTGELFF. The CDR3, as DNA: TGTGCCAGCAGTTGGTTTAGCGGGGTAGACACCGGGGAGCTGTTTTTT.

This rearrangement joins TRBV7-9 to TRBJ1-2; no clear D gene. The CDR3 length is 13 residues. V lost 1 base and J lost 3, with 6 bases in between. Germline V lookup: CDR1 SEHNR, CDR2 FQNEAQ (reference sequence). In nucleotides, the CDR3 is TGTGCCAGCAGCTTAGGGCCAGACTATGGCTACACCTTC. This translates into CASSLGPDYGYTF.

The V gene is TRBV10-1, the J gene TRBJ2-7, with unresolved D. The germline gives CDR1 WNHNN, CDR2 SYGVQD (reference sequence). CDR3 length: 11 residues. V gave up 7 bases and J gave up 5 bases, with 9 bases separating them. CDR3 region: CASMVCDEQYF. The CDR3 DNA reads as TGCGCCAGCATGGTATGCGACGAGCAGTACTTC.